This T cell receptor beta chain was observed in a study of CXCR3-negative and CXCR3-positive naive CD8 T cells. Regarding the study as a whole: Naive CXCR3-positive and CXCR3-negative cells shared similar TRBV-TRBJ usage, unlike memory cells. Relative to CXCR3-negative naive cells, CXCR3-positive naive cells had more hydrophobic TRB CDR3s.

Germline lookup yields CDR1 SQVTM and CDR2 ANQGSEA. The CDR3 contains 13 residues. UMI labels and 5' RACE were used to prepare the TRB cDNA libraries. Reprocessing the 5' RACE reads, TCRdb reports a single entry for every CDR3 protein and omits DNA. In all, the sample yields 100,000 to 150,000 distinct CDR3 sequences. Comment on this clonotype: Its antigen remains unknown.

The sequenced sample was naive CXCR3+ CD8+ T cells from blood. The sample's subset: CD45RO-CCR7+CD27+CD95- naive CD8+ T cells expressing CXCR3 (TNR3+). This clonotype originated in a human donor in good health. Some clones in this sample may be carry-over from other donors' samples. J is TRBJ2-7 and V is TRBV29-1; TCRdb gives TRBD1 as the D gene, but with no DNA this cannot be confirmed. The CDR3 loop is CSVVDNSSYEQYF.